Below are 5 T cell receptor beta chains sequenced from a single sample in a study of blood T cell repertoires in COVID-19. The table came from immunoSEQ multiplex PCR; TCRdb's copy has only in-frame clones and leaves some out. The table records some 99,000 clones, 70% to 90% of them present only once. Sequencing input: peripheral blood. The origin of the receptors is a man between 65 and 85 years old with acute or convalescent COVID-19.

This clone occurred once. CDR3 sequence: CASSTTTGANYYGYTF. CDR3 coding DNA: TGTGCCAGCAGCACCACGACAGGGGCCAATTACTATGGCTACACCTTC. The chain joins TRBV9 to TRBJ1-2, with TRBD1 identical over 8 bases. The CDR3 has 16 residues. V lost 4 bases and J lost 3; bases outside the gene matches: 11. Per germline, CDR1 SGDLS and CDR2 YYNGEE.

This sequence joins TRBV9 and TRBJ2-4, with D perhaps matching TRBD2 (6 bases). The V and J ends lost 0 bases and 0 bases respectively, with 10 bases between them. CDR3 length: 16 amino acids. Germline V gene data show CDR1 as SGDLS and CDR2 as YYNGEE. CDR3 sequence reads: CASSVGGEVAKNIQYF. DNA for the CDR3: TGTGCCAGCAGCGTAGGAGGGGAGGTAGCCAAAAACATTCAGTACTTC.

The CDR3 is CSAPIADTQYF. The CDR3 DNA reads TGCAGCGCCCCAATTGCGGATACGCAGTATTTT. The chain recombines TRBV29-1 with TRBJ2-3; no definite D call. Germline V lookup: CDR1 SQVTM, CDR2 ANQGSEA. This CDR3 spans 11 amino acids. V was clipped by 7 bases and J by 6 bases, with 11 bases between them.

This chain uses TRBV3-1 (or the pseudogene TRBV3-2) with TRBJ1-4, with D hard to call. Germline CDR1 is LGHDT and CDR2 is YNNKEL (reference sequence). The CDR3 totals 16 residues. V was cut by 1 base and J by 0 bases, with 9 bases left in between. The CDR3 DNA follows: TGTGCCAGCAGCCAAGGTGACTTTGCAACTAATGAAAAACTGTTTTTT. Translated: CASSQGDFATNEKLFF.

The CDR3 DNA reads as TGTGCCAGCAGCCAGCCGACAGGGATTGGAAACACCATATATTTT. It codes for CASSQPTGIGNTIYF. The chain has TRBV3-1 (or the pseudogene TRBV3-2) and TRBJ1-3; TRBD1 agrees at 7 bases. Per germline, CDR1 LGHDT and CDR2 YNNKEL (reference sequence). The CDR3 is 15 amino acids. The ends lost 3 bases at V and 3 bases at J; junction bases unmatched: 5.